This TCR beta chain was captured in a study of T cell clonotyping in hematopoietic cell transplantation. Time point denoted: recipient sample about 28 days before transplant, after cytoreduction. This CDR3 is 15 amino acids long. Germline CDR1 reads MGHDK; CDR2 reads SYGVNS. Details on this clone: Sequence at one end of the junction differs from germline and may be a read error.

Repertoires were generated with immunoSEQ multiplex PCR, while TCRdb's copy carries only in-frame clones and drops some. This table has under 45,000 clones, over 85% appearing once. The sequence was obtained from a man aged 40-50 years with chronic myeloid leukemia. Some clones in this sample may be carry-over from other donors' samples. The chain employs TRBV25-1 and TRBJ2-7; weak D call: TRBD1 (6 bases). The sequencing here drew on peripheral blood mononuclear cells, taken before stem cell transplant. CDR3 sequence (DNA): TGTGCCAGCAGTGAAAGGGTGACAGGTTACTACGGGCAGTACTTC. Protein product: CASSERVTGYYGQYF.